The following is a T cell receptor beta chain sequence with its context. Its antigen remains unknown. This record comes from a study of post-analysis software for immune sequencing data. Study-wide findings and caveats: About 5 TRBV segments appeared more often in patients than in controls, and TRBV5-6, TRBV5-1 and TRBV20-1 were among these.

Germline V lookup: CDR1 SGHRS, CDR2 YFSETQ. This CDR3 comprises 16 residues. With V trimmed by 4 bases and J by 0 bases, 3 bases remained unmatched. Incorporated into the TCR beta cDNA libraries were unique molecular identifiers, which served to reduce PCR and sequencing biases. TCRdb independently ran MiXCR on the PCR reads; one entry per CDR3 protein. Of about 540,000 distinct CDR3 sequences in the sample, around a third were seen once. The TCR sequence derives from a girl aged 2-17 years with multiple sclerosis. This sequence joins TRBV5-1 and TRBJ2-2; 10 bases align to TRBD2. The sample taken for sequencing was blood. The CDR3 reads CASSQLAGTNTGELFF. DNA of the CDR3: TGCGCCAGCAGCCAACTAGCGGGGACGAACACCGGGGAGCTGTTTTTT.